This TCR beta chain was retrieved from a study of vaccination effects on CD4 cells after COVID-19. Assay used: immunoSEQ multiplex PCR; TCRdb lists only in-frame clones, some missing. The sample lists about 41,000 clones, around 67% occurring once. Peptide-pool stimulation followed by sequencing identified expanded antigen-specific CD4+ clonotypes in the ViraFEST assay. Culture lasted about 11 days before CD4+ T cell isolation. Vaccine recipients, nucleocapsid antibody negative, had no prior SARS-CoV-2 infection. The V end was cut by 1 base, the J end by 3 bases, with 19 bases between. The germline gives CDR1 MDHEN, CDR2 SYDVKM. This CDR3 comprises 18 residues. As for this clone: As yet, its antigen is unknown.

The material was CD4+ T cells from PBMCs cultured with HCoV-OC43 spike peptides, obtained before COVID-19 vaccination. The subset was: HCoV-OC43 spike overlapping peptide pool stimulation. The source of this sequence is a human donor who received a COVID-19 vaccine. The chain carries TRBV28 and TRBJ1-5, with D hard to call. This CDR3 reads CASSLFSLGGEANQPQHF. The CDR3 DNA follows: TGTGCCAGCAGTTTATTTTCCCTCGGAGGAGAAGCCAATCAGCCCCAGCATTTT.